The 24 T cell receptor beta chains reported below all come from one sample, sequenced in a study of cytomegalovirus exposure and HLA in healthy donors. PCR employed 60 Vbeta and 13 Jbeta primers. Data came from immunoSEQ multiplex PCR; TCRdb stores just in-frame clones and leaves some out. The sample consists of under 250,000 clones, approximately 78% of them appearing once. The sample was PBMCs. Receptors were obtained from a woman between 35 and 50 years old in good health and CMV-seronegative.

The chain is built from TRBV10-1 and TRBJ2-1, with D maybe TRBD2 (5 bases). The V gene lost 0 bases and the J gene lost 7 bases, with 7 bases spanning the gap. This CDR3 spans 13 amino acids. Germline V gene lookup returns CDR1 WNHNN and CDR2 SYGVQD (reference sequence). In DNA form, the CDR3 reads TGCGCCAGCAGTGAGTCTCAGCGGAATGAGCAGTTCTTC. Its protein product is CASSESQRNEQFF.

This clone is a singleton in its sample. V is TRBV2 and J is TRBJ2-7; possibly TRBD1 for D (6 bases). Deletions cut 2 bases from V and 1 base from J, with 12 bases between. CDR1 is SNHLY, CDR2 FYNNEI, per germline. The CDR3 extends over 15 amino acids. CDR3 coding DNA: TGTGCCAGCAGTGAATTCAGGGGTCTATCCTACGAGCAGTACTTC. Translation: CASSEFRGLSYEQYF.

The chain couples TRBV27 to TRBJ2-3; D unresolved. V lost 3 bases to trimming and J lost 6 bases, with 10 bases between them. Germline V lookup: CDR1 MNHEY, CDR2 SMNVEV (reference sequence). CDR3 length equals 13 residues. The CDR3 region is CASSFQTRDTQYF. The CDR3 bases are TGTGCCAGCAGTTTCCAAACCAGGGATACGCAGTATTTT.

The chain employs TRBV7-2 and TRBJ2-5; 14 bases map to TRBD2. The CDR3 length is 14 residues. The V segment lost 5 bases and the J segment 11 bases; nucleotides outside the gene matches: 7. Germline V gene sequence: CDR1 SGHTA, CDR2 FQGNSA. CDR3 protein: CASSPGLAGAGQYF. The CDR3 coding sequence is TGTGCCAGCAGCCCGGGACTAGCGGGAGCGGGGCAGTACTTC.

This sequence joins TRBV6-5 and TRBJ2-5, with 10 bases aligning to TRBD1. Germline V lookup: CDR1 MNHEY, CDR2 SVGAGI. The ends lost 5 bases at V and 5 bases at J; junction bases unmatched: 2. The CDR3 is 13 amino acids. Written as DNA, the CDR3 is TGTGCCAGCAGTGCGGACAGGGGGGAGACCCAGTACTTC. This encodes CASSADRGETQYF.

The CDR3 region has the DNA TGTGCCAGCCTCTATGGGGCTAGCTCCTACAATGAGCAGTTCTTC. It translates to CASLYGASSYNEQFF. The chain has TRBV13 and TRBJ2-1; D is perhaps TRBD1 (5 bases). The CDR3 totals 15 residues. Trimming shortened V by 8 bases and J by 0 bases, and 14 bases separated the two germline ends. The germline gives CDR1 PRHDT, CDR2 FYEKMQ (reference sequence).

The CDR3, as DNA: TGTGCCAGCAGACTAGCGGGAGGGATTCCCTACAATGAGCAGTTCTTC. Residues: CASRLAGGIPYNEQFF. This chain connects TRBV7-9 to TRBJ2-1; 13 positions agree with TRBD2. The J segment lost 2 bases and the V segment lost 6 bases, leaving 4 bases of the junction unmatched. This CDR3 is 16 amino acids long. CDR1 is SEHNR, CDR2 FQNEAQ, per germline (reference sequence).

The gene calls are TRBV21-1 and TRBJ2-5; the tabulated D call, TRBD2, remains unverified against the DNA. TRBV21-1 is a recognized pseudogene. The CDR3 loop spans 12 amino acids. DNA for the CDR3: TGTGCCAGCAGCCCACTCCGGGAGACCCAGTACTTC. Translation gives CASSPLRETQYF.

The chain carries TRBV6-6 and TRBJ1-1; D unresolved. This CDR3 contains 14 residues. In germline, CDR1 is MNHNY, CDR2 SVGAGI (reference sequence). Trimming pared 8 bases from V and 6 bases from J, leaving 19 bases between. The CDR3 sequence is CASQTSIRTPEAFF. The CDR3 DNA follows: TGTGCCAGCCAGACTAGTATTAGGACCCCTGAAGCTTTCTTT.

The chain has TRBV14 and TRBJ2-6; maybe TRBD2 (6 bases). The length of the CDR3 is 16 residues. Germline V lookup: CDR1 SGHDN, CDR2 FVKESK. V shed 1 base and J shed 2 bases, with 9 bases lying between them. In DNA, the CDR3 is TGTGCCAGCAGCCAAGCTACGGGGGCTGGGGCCAACGTCCTGACTTTC. Translating gives CASSQATGAGANVLTF.

Worth noting for this clone: At the DNA level, this CDR3 is encoded by other sequences in the same sample as well. The gene calls are TRBV18 and TRBJ2-7; 7 bases fit TRBD1. J was trimmed by 3 bases and V by 3 bases; bases with no gene match: 2. The CDR3 is made up of 13 amino acids. Germline V gives CDR1 KGHSH, CDR2 LQKENI. DNA of the CDR3: TGTGCCAGCTCACCGGGACAGTACTACGAGCAGTACTTC. Encoded protein: CASSPGQYYEQYF.

This chain joins TRBV6-5 and TRBJ2-5; the match to TRBD2 covers 9 bases. The CDR3 runs 16 residues. CDR1 and CDR2 (germline): MNHEY, SVGAGI. The J segment lost 5 bases and the V segment lost 2 bases, leaving 9 bases of the junction unmatched. The CDR3 DNA sequence: TGTGCCAGCAGTTACCGGGGTCTAGCGGGATCCGAGACCCAGTACTTC. Protein sequence: CASSYRGLAGSETQYF.

The rearrangement uses TRBV5-4 and TRBJ2-3; perhaps TRBD2 as D (6 bases). This CDR3 spans 15 amino acids. The V end lost 5 bases, the J end lost 4 bases, and 17 bases lay between the germline ends. The germline gives CDR1 SGHNT, CDR2 YYREEE (reference sequence). CDR3 sequence: CASRSGTGVADTQYF. CDR3 DNA sequence: TGTGCCAGCAGGTCCGGGACGGGAGTGGCAGATACGCAGTATTTT.

V and J are TRBV18 and TRBJ1-5, with D uncertain. This CDR3 region has 13 residues. Trimming took off 5 bases at V and 2 bases at J, with 7 bases between the two ends. The germline V gene encodes CDR1 KGHSH and CDR2 LQKENI. This CDR3 reads CASSTIRNQPQHF. CDR3 sequence (DNA): TGTGCCAGCTCAACTATACGCAATCAGCCCCAGCATTTT. Supplemented by reference TRBV18 and TRBJ1-5, the full variable domain reads NAGVMQNPRHLVRRRGQEARLRCSPMKGHSHVYWYRQLPEEGLKFMVYLQKENIIDESGMPKERFSAEFPKEGPSILRIQQVVRGDSAAYFCASSTIRNQPQHFGDGTRLSIL.

The table lists this clone with a few counts. The genes are TRBV13 and TRBJ1-4; D unclear. The germline V gene has CDR1 PRHDT and CDR2 FYEKMQ (reference sequence). V was trimmed by 6 bases and J by 2 bases, leaving 10 bases between them. This CDR3 is built from 14 residues. The CDR3 coding sequence is TGTGCCAGCAGGCCGGGCGGGACTAATGAAAAACTGTTTTTT. Its translation is CASRPGGTNEKLFF.

V and J are TRBV7-6 and TRBJ2-5, with 16 bases matching TRBD2. The CDR3 length is 17 residues. Germline-derived CDR1 and CDR2 are SGHVS and FNYEAQ. J was trimmed by 0 bases and V by 4 bases; bases with no gene match: 2. The CDR3 spells CASSWGLAGGHQETQYF. CDR3 DNA sequence: TGTGCCAGCAGCTGGGGACTAGCGGGAGGGCACCAAGAGACCCAGTACTTC.

In DNA, the CDR3 is TGTGCCAGCAGCAAAGAAGGGGTAAACTACGAGCAGTACTTC. Protein product: CASSKEGVNYEQYF. The chain uses TRBV21-1 and TRBJ2-7; TRBD1, the D gene given by the table, was not confirmed from the DNA. TRBV21-1 is annotated as a pseudogene. This CDR3 comprises 14 residues.

This sequence joins TRBV30 and TRBJ1-2; the D gene is possibly TRBD1 (6 bases). CDR1 and CDR2 from the germline V gene are GTSNPN and SVGIG (reference sequence). The CDR3 has 13 amino acids. V lost 4 bases, J lost 1 base, and 10 bases lay in between. The CDR3 reads CAWIRGFNYGYTF. The CDR3, as DNA: TGTGCCTGGATCAGGGGATTTAACTATGGCTACACCTTC.

V and J are TRBV19 and TRBJ1-2; 9 bases match TRBD1. Germline CDR1 is LNHDA and CDR2 is SQIVND (reference sequence). V shed 9 bases and J 3 bases; nucleotides not matched to a gene: 8. The length of the CDR3 is 14 residues. DNA for the CDR3: TGTGCCAGCAACAGGGGGCGCATGGACTATGGCTACACCTTC. Its protein is CASNRGRMDYGYTF.

This clone was recorded once. The CDR3 nucleotides are TGTGCCAGCAACCCCGGGAGTATGGGGTACAATGAGCAGTTCTTC. This encodes CASNPGSMGYNEQFF. This chain uses TRBV6-1 with TRBJ2-1; maybe TRBD2 (6 bases). Germline CDR1 MNHNS, CDR2 SASEGT. Trimming stripped 7 bases from V and 4 bases from J, with 17 bases between. The CDR3 contains 15 residues.

There are a few counts of this clone. The V call is TRBV18, the J call TRBJ2-7; D is perhaps TRBD2 (5 bases). V was trimmed by 2 bases and J by 3 bases, leaving 17 bases between them. CDR3 length: 16 residues. Germline loops: CDR1 KGHSH, CDR2 LQKENI. The CDR3 sequence: CASSPLEGIFVYEQYF. The DNA for the CDR3 is TGTGCCAGCTCACCATTAGAGGGAATTTTCGTCTACGAGCAGTACTTC.

The CDR3: CASSMGGVQPQHF. As DNA, the CDR3 is TGTGCCAGTAGTATGGGGGGAGTCCAGCCCCAGCATTTT. The J gene is TRBJ1-5, the V gene TRBV19, with D possibly matching TRBD1 (5 bases). Looked up from germline, CDR1 is LNHDA and CDR2 is SQIVND (reference sequence). CDR3 length: 13 residues. Trimming shortened V by 3 bases and J by 7 bases, and 10 bases separated the two germline ends.

The V call is TRBV6-6, the J call TRBJ2-1; tentative D call: TRBD2 (6 bases). With 9 bases removed from V and 6 bases from J, the gap between germline ends came to 18 bases. CDR1 is MNHNY, CDR2 SVGAGI, per germline (reference sequence). CDR3 length: 14 amino acids. In DNA form, the CDR3 reads TGTGCCAGTTCCGGGGTAGCGGAGTTCAATGAGCAGTTCTTC. Its translation: CASSGVAEFNEQFF.

The chain recombines TRBV6-5 with TRBJ2-5, with 7 bases fitting TRBD1. The J call is in doubt because the DNA end fits TRBJ2-7 better. The CDR3 runs to 14 residues. Germline-derived CDR1 and CDR2 are MNHEY and SVGAGI. CDR3: CASSDRANSYEQYF. For the CDR3, the DNA is TGTGCCAGCAGCGACAGGGCAAATTCCTACGAGCAGTACTTC.